What follows describes a single TCR beta chain. These data belong to a study of blood T cell repertoires in COVID-19. Original methodology: Using reference gene primer amplification, nucleated cell counts were estimated. Method: immunoSEQ multiplex PCR; TCRdb's copy keeps in-frame clones and lacks some. The V and J calls and the clone size are those of that table, but D and trimming were determined from the DNA. This sample carries about 50,000 clones, about 80% of them seen once, and the ten largest clones take over 6%. Unmatched junction bases numbered 16, after V lost 0 bases and J lost 10 bases. The CDR3 spans 18 residues. Germline V lookup: CDR1 KGHDR, CDR2 SFDVKD.

This TCR was recovered from a man aged 70 or older with active COVID-19. The chain links TRBV24-1 to TRBJ2-1, with 8 bases aligning to TRBD2. Input material: peripheral blood. This CDR3 reads CATSDLHGSGAVNGEQFF. The CDR3 DNA follows: TGTGCCACCAGTGATTTGCATGGTAGCGGGGCAGTAAATGGAGAGCAGTTCTTC.